This is a list of T cell receptor beta chains from one sample in a study of shared T cell receptors in the human thymus. Repertoires were generated with immunoSEQ multiplex PCR, while TCRdb's copy carries only in-frame clones and drops some. The repertoire holds a few hundred thousand clones, with 95% as singletons. Sequenced material: thymocytes. These TCRs come from a human donor. Both conserved end residues are part of each CDR3. A D gene is named only where the DNA matches it firmly. Not all rows give a size; the values are once, few, many and, for expanded clones, a class.

j_gene | abundance | v_gene | d_gene | CDR3nt | CDR3aa
TRBJ2-3 | NA | TRBV27 | TRBD1 | TGTGCCAGCAGTTCACAAGACAGGGCCACAGATACGCAGTATTTT | CASSSQDRATDTQYF
TRBJ1-4 | NA | TRBV27 | NA | TGTGCCAGCATAAAATTATCGGGGAGACATGAAAAACTGTTTTTT | CASIKLSGRHEKLFF
TRBJ2-7 | NA | TRBV5-1 | NA | TGCGCCAGCAGATCCATGCAGGGGTGGGAGCAGTACTTC | CASRSMQGWEQYF
TRBJ2-5 | NA | TRBV4-2 | TRBD2 | TGTGCCAGCAGCCAAGATTCTAAGCGGGAACGAGAGACCCAGTACTTC | CASSQDSKRERETQYF
TRBJ2-1 | NA | TRBV30 | TRBD2 | TGTGCCTGGAGCCCCCCGACCGGGACTAGCGGGATCGTCTCCTACAATGAGCAGTTCTTC | CAWSPPTGTSGIVSYNEQFF
TRBJ2-1 | once | TRBV5-1 | TRBD2 | TGCGCCAGCAGCCCTATTCGGACTAGCGGGATTTGGTCCTACAATGAGCAGTTCTTC | CASSPIRTSGIWSYNEQFF
TRBJ1-1 | NA | TRBV7-3 | TRBD1 | TGTGCCAGCAGCCCGTGGACAGGGGGGAACACTGAAGCTTTCTTT | CASSPWTGGNTEAFF
TRBJ2-1 | NA | TRBV5-1 | TRBD1 | TGCGCCACCCAATCGACAGGGAGTGAGCAGTTCTTC | CATQSTGSEQFF
TRBJ1-3 | NA | TRBV29-1 | TRBD1 | TGCAGCGTTGTACCGAGACCTGACAGGGGGAAGGGAAACACCATATATTTT | CSVVPRPDRGKGNTIYF
TRBJ1-3 | NA | TRBV29-1 | NA | TGCAGCGTGGATGGATCCCAGACTGGAAACACCATATATTTT | CSVDGSQTGNTIYF
TRBJ2-3 | once | TRBV19 | NA | TGTGCCAGTAGTATTGAGACTAGGGTTACCTCCCCCGCAGATACGCAGTATTTT | CASSIETRVTSPADTQYF
TRBJ1-1 | NA | TRBV19 | NA | TGTGCCAGTGTTCAGTGGGCCGGGCTTGAAGCTTTCTTT | CASVQWAGLEAFF
TRBJ2-1 | NA | TRBV7-2 | TRBD2 | TGTGCCAGCAGCTTAGCGTCGGCTAGCGGGAGGTCGGTTGAGCAGTTCTTC | CASSLASASGRSVEQFF
TRBJ1-2 | once | TRBV9 | NA | TGTGCCAGCAGGACGGCGGAACGTTTCTATGGCTACACCTTC | CASRTAERFYGYTF
TRBJ2-1 | NA | TRBV28 | NA | TGTGCCAGCAGCCCCCCTGGACCGCTGGGCAATGAGCAGTTCTTC | CASSPPGPLGNEQFF